The clone carrying this TCR beta chain was seen many times. The CDR3 is made up of 17 amino acids. Trimming removed 4 bases from V and 8 bases from J, with 26 bases in between. Germline V gives CDR1 MNHNS, CDR2 SASEGT. Generated by immunoSEQ multiplex PCR, the TCRdb table keeps only in-frame clones and is missing some. The sample contains roughly 1 million clones, about 76% of which appear only once. These data originate in a study of shared clonotypes between healthy human individuals. About the study: Each donor contributed plates that comprised three CD4 naive, three CD4 memory, two CD8 naive and one CD8 memory.

V usage is TRBV6-1 and J usage is TRBJ1-2; possibly TRBD1 for D (5 bases). Material for sequencing was memory CD4+ T cells sorted from blood. Subset here: CD45RA-negative fraction. The TCR originated in a man younger than 35 in good health. DNA of the CDR3: TGTGCCAGCAGTGGGGACGTGGGAAAAACCCCCAAACACGGCTACACCTTC. Its translation is CASSGDVGKTPKHGYTF.